This T cell receptor beta chain appears in the sequencing data of a study of cytomegalovirus exposure and HLA in healthy donors (dated by TCRdb to about 2017). For the study in its entirety: In an earlier analysis of 450 to 750 of the donors, less than 350 Gb of sequence data and approximately 100 million unique TCR beta sequences from roughly 180 million T cells were reported. HLA typing covered class I and class II loci at four-digit resolution. Rather than drawing on any new phenotypic data, the later analysis identified candidate immune exposures from TCR beta sequences and the way those sequences occurred across donors. The aim of the study was to test whether cataloging public T cell receptors could identify signatures of past pathogen exposure. Every discovery cohort repertoire had been produced on one sequencing platform. The study combined high-throughput TCR immunosequencing, statistical association of individual TCRs with disease status, and machine learning to predict cytomegalovirus infection status. Because of strong linkage in the cohort, five DR-DQ haplotypes were treated as single units for association and clustering. On average, 235,054 unique TCR beta nucleotide sequences were sequenced per donor among a few hundred genotyped donors of the cohort, with roughly a sixth of those sequences being non-productive. In addition to the first cohort of 666 subjects, a separate validation cohort of approximately 130 different subjects was used. A later genetic analysis took genome-wide SNP genotypes for about 55% of the 666 donors and used that subset as a discovery cohort. To decide whether each TCR beta V gene segment behaved as functional or pseudogenic, an earlier analysis of nearly 600 of the donors relied on high-throughput TCR beta sequencing. The study used immunosequencing to profile the T cell repertoires of approximately 630 subjects and linked those repertoires to cytomegalovirus serostatus. The number of donors typed differed by locus, with roughly 629-640 for A, B, C, DRB1 and DQB1, about 500 for DQA1, approximately 570 for DPA1, and around 430 for DPB1. Approximately 300 gigabases of sequencing data and 75 million to 85 million unique TCR sequences made up an early release that covered several hundred HLA-typed donors. Donor age, sex, ethnicity and CMV serostatus were compiled alongside the repertoire data. Of the 300 to 450 genotyped donors, less than 90% were placed in the genetic ancestry cluster associated with self-reported Caucasian donors. In a later analysis, previously published TCR beta repertoires from fewer than 750 donors were re-analyzed and high-resolution HLA genotyping was added so that TCR occurrence patterns could be studied. Summary of the overall study and its limitations: Some IMGT-functional V segments, including TRBV6-2 and TRBV6-3, could not be distinguished by the 87-base-pair reads and were therefore excluded. In a later genetic analysis, a missense DCLRE1C variant was associated with V-gene and J-gene trimming of TCR beta chains, and the association was replicated in an independent cohort. In an earlier analysis of around 600 of the donors, most TCR beta V segments were observed in productive rearrangements about 87% or about 30% of the time, broadly matching IMGT annotations. Because HLA typing was unavailable for some donors at each locus, only the typed subset was used in association tests. Presence/absence analyses assumed roughly uniform sequencing depth across donors, an assumption that may not hold. Specific HLA alleles were associated with 15,000 to 20,000 TCR beta sequences at a false discovery rate of 0.05 in a later analysis. In both the original and validation cohorts, the classifier was reported to diagnose cytomegalovirus status with high specificity and sensitivity. A total of about 180 TCR beta chains were listed by the study as associated with cytomegalovirus. In a later analysis, HLA-associated TCR beta chains showed more clonal expansion and lower generation probabilities than non-associated chains that were equally common. According to a later analysis, TCR association rates differed among HLA loci, with DRB1 alleles showing the most associated TCRs and HLA-C alleles showing the fewest. A few of the identified cytomegalovirus-associated TCR beta chains were confirmed in vitro to be specific for cytomegalovirus antigens. Across donors, most TCR sequences were observed very rarely, whereas some public TCRs were present in many individuals. A cluster of highly shared sequence variants was judged likely to represent a technical artifact of the sequencing pipeline. Assigning TCR associations to individual alleles was difficult when HLA alleles, especially DR and DQ, strongly co-occurred. The authors suggested that the approach could potentially be generalized to other disease states and immunological phenotypes. According to a later analysis, most CMV-associated TCR beta chains appeared to be HLA-restricted, and the HLA associations seemed to be driven largely by CMV exposure. A later genetic analysis reported fewer N-insertions in productive TCRs among donors in an Asian-associated ancestry cluster than the approximately 700-donor mean. Immune exposure information for the cohort was limited to CMV serostatus. Several of the top co-occurrence clusters appeared to be linked to parvovirus B19, influenza, CMV and Epstein-Barr virus, according to a later analysis. Only TCR beta chains were sequenced in this cohort, and the absence of alpha or paired-chain data limited detectable features. Correlated functional status among segregating V segments might be attributable to linkage disequilibrium, but an unknown experimental factor could not be ruled out. Some 15 rarely observed V segments, including chromosome 9 orphons, were excluded from the earlier analysis of about 600 of the donors because counts were too low. A further reported finding was that TCR beta sequences accurately predicted the HLA-A and HLA-B alleles for most subjects in the first cohort.

Libraries were constructed by the immunoSEQ multiplex PCR assay. A mixture of 60 forward primers for TCR Vbeta segments and 13 reverse primers for TCR Jbeta segments was used in the multiplex PCR. The CDR3 region of rearranged TCR beta genes was amplified from genomic DNA with a multiplex PCR assay. Amplified TCR beta libraries were sequenced as 87-base-pair reads on the Illumina HiSeq System. The published analysis was carried out like this. A later analysis tallied about 77 million unique TCR beta chains across the 666 repertoires, and some 10 million of those chains were shared by two or more donors. To remove PCR and sequencing errors, raw reads were error-corrected and collapsed into unique sequences using a nearest-neighbor algorithm that merged closely related sequences. Alignment of CDR3 sequences to IMGT reference sequences was used to assign V, D and J gene segments. For a sequence to be retained, a match of at least six nucleotides was required to both a V gene segment and a J gene segment. A rearrangement counted as productive if the CDR3 had no stop codons and remained in frame with V and J, and every other rearrangement counted as non-productive. Following IMGT convention, CDR3 was defined as the stretch from the second conserved V-encoded cysteine to the conserved J-encoded phenylalanine. In an earlier analysis of around 600 of the donors, sequences lacking an unambiguous match to a single V gene segment were excluded. In an earlier analysis of 587 of the donors, V segments were called functional above 56.7% productive rearrangements and were called segregating when the between-donor standard deviation exceeded 5%. To diagnose cytomegalovirus status from the catalog of TCR beta chain sequences, a statistical classification framework was built. In a later analysis, V and J genes were assigned by comparing TCR nucleotide sequences against IMGT/GENE-DB human TR gene sequences. In a later analysis, CDR3 sequences and most-parsimonious VDJ recombination scenarios were assigned using the TCRdist pipeline. In a later analysis, every TCR beta chain was defined by the combination of its CDR3 amino acid sequence and its V-gene family, and reads without a unique V-gene family were dropped. As a way to deal with suspected cross-contamination and a sequencing artifact, a later analysis dropped more than 500 nucleotide sequences that were highly shared and had low generation probability. In a later analysis, a clonal expansion index for each public chain was calculated from normalized within-repertoire ranks of inferred template counts. A later analysis computed generation probabilities with a VDJ recombination model fitted to out-of-frame rearrangements, and checked the results against IGoR. Hypergeometric tests were used in a later analysis to score TCR-TCR, TCR-HLA and TCR-CMV co-occurrence, with a repertoire-size bias correction applied to the TCR pairs. False discovery rates were estimated in a later analysis by permuting HLA or CMV assignments 20 times. In a later analysis, co-occurring TCRs were grouped using DBSCAN, and TCRdist sequence similarity was added for clustering within HLA-allele-positive subsets. Repertoires with fewer than 30,000 or more than 120,000 public chains, plus five repertoires with anomalous nucleotide sharing, were excluded from co-occurrence clustering. The source is immuneACCESS, and TCRdb retained only in-frame sequences with V and J called. Part of the clones is not carried over; for the studies checked, unresolved V genes explain less than half of this, and the remainder is unexplained. V and J calls and clone size follow that table, whereas D and trimming were derived from the DNA. The sample includes over 150,000 clones, with roughly three quarters observed a single time. The ten top clones hold roughly 1.6% of the sample.

With respect to this clone: It has no known antigen specificity. No base quality values were provided; no much bigger clone lies one nucleotide off.

The CDR3 spans 14 residues, from the cysteine through the phenylalanine. Only the CDR3 region is kept as DNA, spanning 42 bases read in frame from base 1. Reading the germline V gene gives CDR1 SQVTM and CDR2 ANQGSEA. The junction shows trimming of 5 bases on V and 0 bases on J, and the gene matches do not reach 4 bases of it. The cohort consisted of more than 650 healthy bone marrow donors. At the time of sampling, all cohort members were nominally healthy, though unrecorded immune exposures were likely present. The donor tested CMV seronegative, placing the donor among the 352 seronegative members of the cohort. A peripheral blood sample was collected from each donor, and TCR beta sequencing was performed on peripheral blood mononuclear cells. The Qiagen DNeasy Blood Extraction Kit was used to extract genomic DNA from the blood cell samples.

The sequenced material came from PBMCs. This TCR derives from a woman aged 18-35 years in good health and CMV-seronegative. This chain is built from TRBV29-1 and TRBJ1-1; 9 central nucleotides agree with TRBD1. The CDR3 protein sequence reads: CSVPTGGMNTEAFF. In nucleotide form, the sequence is TGCAGCGTTCCTACAGGGGGCATGAACACTGAAGCTTTCTTT.